Below, 14 T cell receptor beta chains from the same sample are listed, as sequenced in a study of CD8 T cells in Susac syndrome. Reverse transcription of about 0.5 to 1 ug RNA used random hexamers. TCRdb independently ran MiXCR on the immunoSEQ multiplex PCR reads; one entry per CDR3 protein. Of 120,000 or so distinct CDR3 sequences in the sample, roughly 94% were seen once. The sample taken for sequencing was CD4+ T cells from PBMCs. The receptors stem from a human donor in good health.

V is TRBV19 and J is TRBJ2-2, with TRBD2 identical over 9 bases. Germline trimming cut 3 bases from V and 0 bases from J; bases unmatched to any gene: 5. The CDR3 is 17 amino acids. Germline lookup yields CDR1 LNHDA and CDR2 SQIVND (reference sequence). CDR3 residues: CASSMMPSGTNTGELFF. For the CDR3, the DNA is TGTGCCAGTAGTATGATGCCTAGCGGGACGAACACCGGGGAGCTGTTTTTT.

The chain recombines TRBV12-3 or TRBV12-4 with TRBJ1-6; a weak D match, TRBD1 (5 bases). The V end lost 6 bases, the J end lost 9 bases, and 18 bases lay between the germline ends. CDR3 length equals 15 residues. The CDR3, as DNA: TGTGCCAGCAGCCCCGTCGGGGGGAAGGGTTCACCCCTCCACTTT. It translates to CASSPVGGKGSPLHF.

V gene TRBV4-3 combines with J gene TRBJ2-7; D might be TRBD2 (6 bases). The CDR3 covers 15 residues. V gave up 1 base and J gave up 3 bases, with 13 bases separating them. CDR1 is LGHNA and CDR2 is YSLEER in the germline V gene. The CDR3 here is CASSQGRLGGYEQYF. CDR3 sequence (DNA): TGCGCCAGCAGCCAAGGGCGACTCGGGGGCTACGAGCAGTACTTC.

This sequence joins TRBV3-1 and TRBJ2-7; D not resolved. CDR1 is LGHDT and CDR2 is YNNKEL in the germline V gene (reference sequence). This CDR3 is 14 amino acids long. The V gene lost 1 base and the J gene lost 1 base, with 8 bases spanning the gap. Written as DNA, the CDR3 is TGTGCCAGCAGCCAAGCGGTGGGTTCCTACGAGCAGTACTTC. Amino acids: CASSQAVGSYEQYF.

A single count supports this clonotype. The rearrangement links TRBV3-1 to TRBJ1-2; a weak D match, TRBD1 (5 bases). The germline CDR1 and CDR2 sequences are LGHDT and YNNKEL (reference sequence). V shed 3 bases and J shed 4 bases, with 9 bases lying between them. The CDR3 is 13 residues long. DNA for the CDR3: TGTGCCAGCAGCCAGGGGGGAGGCTATGGCTACACCTTC. Encoded protein: CASSQGGGYGYTF. Drawing the rest from reference TRBV3-1 and TRBJ1-2, the complete variable domain is DTAVSQTPKYLVTQMGNDKSIKCEQNLGHDTMYWYKQDSKKFLKIMFSYNNKELIINETVPNRFSPKSPDKAHLNLHINSLELGDSAVYFCASSQGGGYGYTFGSGTRLTVV.

This clonotype was detected once. The chain is built from TRBV29-1 and TRBJ2-3; 7 bases fit TRBD1. The V gene end was trimmed by 4 bases and the J gene end by 2 bases; junction bases not matched to a gene: 6. Germline V lookup: CDR1 SQVTM, CDR2 ANQGSEA. There are 14 residues in the CDR3. This CDR3 is CSVAGGDFTDTQYF. The CDR3 DNA reads TGCAGCGTTGCAGGGGGAGATTTCACAGATACGCAGTATTTT.

The rearrangement links TRBV7-2 to TRBJ1-2, with TRBD1 identical over 7 bases. This CDR3 contains 13 residues. Germline CDR1 reads SGHTA; CDR2 reads FQGNSA. V lost 5 bases and J lost 6; bases outside the gene matches: 6. The CDR3 protein is CASSPDRDNGYTF. The CDR3 DNA follows: TGTGCCAGCAGCCCCGACAGGGACAATGGCTACACCTTC. The whole variable domain, remainder taken from reference TRBV7-2 and TRBJ1-2, is GAGVSQSPSNKVTEKGKDVELRCDPISGHTALYWYRQSLGQGLEFLIYFQGNSAPDKSGLPSDRFSAERTGGSVSTLTIQRTQQEDSAVYLCASSPDRDNGYTFGSGTRLTVV.

The V and J genes are TRBV2 and TRBJ2-5; D unclear. The germline V gene encodes CDR1 SNHLY and CDR2 FYNNEI. The V end was cut by 2 bases, the J end by 4 bases, with 17 bases between. This CDR3 comprises 16 residues. The CDR3 protein is CASSERLGTYLETQYF. The CDR3 nucleotides are TGTGCCAGCAGTGAAAGGTTGGGCACCTACCTAGAGACCCAGTACTTC.

The V and J genes are TRBV30 and TRBJ2-1; 7 nucleotides line up with TRBD2. This CDR3 has 15 amino acids. The germline V gene encodes CDR1 GTSNPN and CDR2 SVGIG (reference sequence). Trimming at V came to 2 bases and at J to 0 bases, leaving 4 bases not matched to a gene. The CDR3 sequence is CAWSWGGSSYNEQFF. Written as DNA, the CDR3 is TGTGCCTGGAGTTGGGGAGGGAGCTCCTACAATGAGCAGTTCTTC.

The rearrangement uses TRBV7-9 and TRBJ1-1, with D uncertain. Germline CDR1 is SEHNR and CDR2 is FQNEAQ (reference sequence). Deletions cut 7 bases from V and 0 bases from J, with 18 bases between. The CDR3 covers 16 residues. The CDR3 sequence: CASTSSATFMNTEAFF. CDR3 nucleotide sequence: TGTGCCAGCACCTCCTCGGCCACGTTCATGAACACTGAAGCTTTCTTT.

This sequence joins TRBV29-1 and TRBJ2-7; D is possibly TRBD2 (6 bases). CDR1 and CDR2 from the germline V gene are SQVTM and ANQGSEA. This CDR3 contains 16 residues. The V gene lost 2 bases and the J gene lost 1 base, with 18 bases spanning the gap. The CDR3 coding sequence is TGCAGCGTTGAACTCTTTTCCGGGACTCCTTCCTACGAGCAGTACTTC. Amino acid sequence: CSVELFSGTPSYEQYF.

V and J are TRBV10-2 and TRBJ2-6; D call uncertain. The CDR3 covers 15 residues. Germline-derived CDR1 and CDR2 are WSHSY and SAAADI. The ends were cut back, 4 bases at V and 2 bases at J, with 9 bases in the middle. The CDR3 sequence is CASSVGNPGANVLTF. The CDR3 nucleotides are TGCGCCAGCAGTGTAGGGAATCCTGGGGCCAACGTCCTGACTTTC.

The chain couples TRBV20-1 to TRBJ1-1; perhaps TRBD1 as D (5 bases). V gave up 1 base and J gave up 5 bases, with 14 bases separating them. Per germline, CDR1 DFQATT and CDR2 SNEGSKA (reference sequence). This CDR3 contains 14 residues. The CDR3: CSARGGRGETEAFF. Here the CDR3 DNA reads TGCAGTGCTAGAGGGGGACGTGGAGAGACTGAAGCTTTCTTT.

The rearrangement uses TRBV12-3 or TRBV12-4 and TRBJ2-6; 8 bases match TRBD2. There are 17 residues in the CDR3. V trimming: 1 base; J trimming: 0 bases; junction bases outside the gene matches: 2. The CDR3: CASSLDGGVSGANVLTF. The CDR3 bases are TGTGCCAGCAGTTTAGACGGGGGGGTCTCTGGGGCCAACGTCCTGACTTTC.